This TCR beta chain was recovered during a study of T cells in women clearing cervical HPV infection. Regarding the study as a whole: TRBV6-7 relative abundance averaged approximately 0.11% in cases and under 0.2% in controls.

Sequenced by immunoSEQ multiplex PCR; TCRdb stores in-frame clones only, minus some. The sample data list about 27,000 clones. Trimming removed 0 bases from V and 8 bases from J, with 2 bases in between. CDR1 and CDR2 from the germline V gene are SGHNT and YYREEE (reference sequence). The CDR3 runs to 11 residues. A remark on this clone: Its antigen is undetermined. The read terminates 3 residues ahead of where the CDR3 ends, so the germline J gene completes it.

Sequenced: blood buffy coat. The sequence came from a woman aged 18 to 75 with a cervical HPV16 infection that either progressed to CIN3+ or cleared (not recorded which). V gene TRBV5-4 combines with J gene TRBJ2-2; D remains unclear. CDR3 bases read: TGTGCCAGCAGCTTGGCTGGGGAG. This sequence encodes CASSLAGE. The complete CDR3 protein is CASSLAGELFF.